The following is a T cell receptor (beta chain) sequence with its context. CDR1 and CDR2 (germline): MNHEY, SVGAGI. The J segment lost 2 bases and the V segment lost 4 bases, leaving 8 bases of the junction unmatched. The CDR3 is 15 amino acids. This entry is derived from a study of blood T cell repertoires in COVID-19. Overall study: The United States, Italy and Spain supplied acute and convalescent COVID-19 samples. T cells, B-cell-depleted T cells, or PBMCs supplied cDNA or gDNA.

Original methodology: From reference gene primer amplification, estimates of nucleated cell counts were derived. Data came from immunoSEQ multiplex PCR; TCRdb stores just in-frame clones and leaves some out. V, J and clone size were drawn from that table, and D and trimming were deduced from the DNA. The sample consists of approximately 250,000 clones, 75% to 85% of them appearing once. Sequences were obtained from peripheral blood. The rearrangement uses TRBV6-5 and TRBJ2-7; TRBD2 matches at 7 bases. The origin of this receptor is a human donor in a cohort sampled during active COVID-19. CDR3 loop: CASSSPGLNPYEQYF. As DNA, the CDR3 is TGTGCCAGCAGTTCCCCGGGACTAAACCCCTACGAGCAGTACTTC.